This T cell receptor (beta chain) was sequenced during a study of neurological immune-mediated disorders. This clonotype was detected ten times or more. Each sequencing run yielded over 160 million TCR-beta sequences from 15-18 subjects. TCRdb independently ran MiXCR on the 5' RACE reads; one entry per CDR3 protein. Of 25,000 to 40,000 distinct CDR3 sequences in the sample, 1.5% were seen once. V shed 1 base, J shed 3 bases, and the junction held 3 bases outside the gene matches. Germline CDR1 KGHSH, CDR2 LQKENI. CDR3 size: 14 residues. This chain uses TRBV18 with TRBJ2-7; 7 nucleotides agree with TRBD1. The clonotype originates from a woman in her 30s with multiple sclerosis. The source material was PBMCs. The CDR3 reads CASSPRTGDYEQYF. The CDR3 DNA is TGTGCCAGCTCACCACGTACAGGGGACTACGAGCAGTACTTC.